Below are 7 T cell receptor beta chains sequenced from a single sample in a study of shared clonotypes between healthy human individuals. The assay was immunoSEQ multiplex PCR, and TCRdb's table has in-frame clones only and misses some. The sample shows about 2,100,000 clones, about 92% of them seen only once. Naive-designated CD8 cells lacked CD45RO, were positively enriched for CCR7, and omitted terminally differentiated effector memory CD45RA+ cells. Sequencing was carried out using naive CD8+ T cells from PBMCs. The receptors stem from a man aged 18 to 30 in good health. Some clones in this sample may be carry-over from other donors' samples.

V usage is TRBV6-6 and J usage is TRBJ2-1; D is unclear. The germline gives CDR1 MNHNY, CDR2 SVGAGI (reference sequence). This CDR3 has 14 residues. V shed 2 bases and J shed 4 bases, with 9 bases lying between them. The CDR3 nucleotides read TGTGCCAGCAGTTACCTGGGTCCTTACAATGAGCAGTTCTTC. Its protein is CASSYLGPYNEQFF.

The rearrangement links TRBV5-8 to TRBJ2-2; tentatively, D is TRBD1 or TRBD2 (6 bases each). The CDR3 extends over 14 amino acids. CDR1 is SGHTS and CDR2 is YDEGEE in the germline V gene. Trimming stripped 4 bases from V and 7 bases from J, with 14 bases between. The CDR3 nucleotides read TGTGCCAGCAGCGGGGGGCGCTGGGTCGGGGAGCTGTTTTTT. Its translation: CASSGGRWVGELFF.

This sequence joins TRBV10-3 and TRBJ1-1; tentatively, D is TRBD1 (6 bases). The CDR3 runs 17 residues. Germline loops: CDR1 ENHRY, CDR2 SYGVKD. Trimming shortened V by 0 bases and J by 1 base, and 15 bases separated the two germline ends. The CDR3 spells CAISESHTGRENTEAFF. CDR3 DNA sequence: TGTGCCATCAGTGAGTCCCACACAGGGAGGGAGAACACTGAAGCTTTCTTT.

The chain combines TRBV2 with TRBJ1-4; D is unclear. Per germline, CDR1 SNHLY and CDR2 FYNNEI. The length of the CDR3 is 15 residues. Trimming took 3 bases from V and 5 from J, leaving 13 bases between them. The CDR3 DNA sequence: TGTGCCAGCAGTGAGGGTCGTGGAACCAATGAAAAACTGTTTTTT. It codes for CASSEGRGTNEKLFF.

The CDR3 DNA sequence: TGTGCCAGCGATAAGAAAGGTAGCTCCTACGAGCAGTACTTC. It is translated as CASDKKGSSYEQYF. This sequence joins TRBV2 and TRBJ2-7; D gene uncertain. The CDR3 spans 14 residues. V gave up 8 bases and J gave up 0 bases, with 14 bases separating them. The germline CDR1 and CDR2 sequences are SNHLY and FYNNEI.

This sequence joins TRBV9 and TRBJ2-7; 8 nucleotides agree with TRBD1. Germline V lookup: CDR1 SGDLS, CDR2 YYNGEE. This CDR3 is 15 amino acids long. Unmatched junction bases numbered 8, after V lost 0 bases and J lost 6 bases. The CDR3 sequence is CASSVGVRGPLEQYF. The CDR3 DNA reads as TGTGCCAGCAGCGTAGGGGTCAGGGGGCCCCTCGAGCAGTACTTC.

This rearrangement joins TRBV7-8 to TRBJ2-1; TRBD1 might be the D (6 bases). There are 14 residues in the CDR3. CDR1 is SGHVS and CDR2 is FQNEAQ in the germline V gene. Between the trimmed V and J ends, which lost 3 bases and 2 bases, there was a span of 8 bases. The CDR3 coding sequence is TGTGCCAGCAGCTTTGAGGGGGCCTACAATGAGCAGTTCTTC. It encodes CASSFEGAYNEQFF.